The next 9 T cell receptor beta chains were all read from a single sample in a study of identifying expanded T cells in peripheral blood. Profiling relied on immunoSEQ multiplex PCR, and the TCRdb table lists in-frame clones only, not all of them. The sample lists about 100,000 clones, over 70% occurring once. Sequencing was done on a sample of blood. Receptors were obtained from a person between 18 and 75 years old in good health.

This clone was observed a single time. This chain links TRBV7-9 with TRBJ2-5; 7 bases are shared with TRBD1. The germline V gene has CDR1 SEHNR and CDR2 FQNEAQ (reference sequence). V lost 5 bases and J lost 3; bases outside the gene matches: 9. This CDR3 has 15 residues. CDR3 nucleotides: TGTGCCAGCAGCCCCGGCCCGACAGGGAAAGAGACCCAGTACTTC. Its translation: CASSPGPTGKETQYF.

This sequence joins TRBV19 and TRBJ1-1; D unresolved. This CDR3 is built from 15 residues. Germline values: CDR1 LNHDA, CDR2 SQIVND (reference sequence). The V end was cut by 3 bases, the J end by 4 bases, with 15 bases between. The CDR3 DNA is TGTGCCAGTAGTATTAGATTATGGGAGGGCACTGAAGCTTTCTTT. It is translated as CASSIRLWEGTEAFF.

This sequence joins TRBV19 and TRBJ1-1; TRBD1 matches at 10 bases. The germline V gene has CDR1 LNHDA and CDR2 SQIVND (reference sequence). With 7 bases clipped from V and 0 bases from J, the junction kept 8 bases outside the gene matches. The CDR3 loop spans 16 amino acids. The CDR3 loop is CASTPDRGNMNTEAFF. CDR3 coding DNA: TGTGCCAGTACCCCGGACAGGGGGAACATGAACACTGAAGCTTTCTTT.

The CDR3 coding sequence is TGTGCCAGCAGTGAACTAGCGGGGGGCCCGAGAAACATTCAGTACTTC. It codes for CASSELAGGPRNIQYF. The gene calls are TRBV2 and TRBJ2-4; 11 positions match TRBD2. The CDR3 spans 16 residues. After removal of 2 bases from V and 6 bases from J, the junction contained 6 bases not matched to a gene. The germline V gene encodes CDR1 SNHLY and CDR2 FYNNEI.

This sequence joins TRBV29-1 and TRBJ1-4; 10 bases are a match to TRBD1. CDR3 length: 13 amino acids. J lost 7 bases, V lost 7 bases, and 6 bases had no gene match. Germline loops: CDR1 SQVTM, CDR2 ANQGSEA. CDR3 loop: CSAGGTGAEKLFF. The CDR3 bases are TGCAGCGCCGGGGGGACAGGGGCTGAAAAACTGTTTTTT. The variable domain in full, with the rest retrieved from reference TRBV29-1 and TRBJ1-4, is SAVISQKPSRDICQRGTSLTIQCQVDSQVTMMFWYRQQPGQSLTLIATANQGSEATYESGFVIDKFPISRPNLTFSTLTVSNMSPEDSSIYLCSAGGTGAEKLFFGSGTQLSVL.

This rearrangement joins TRBV6-5 to TRBJ1-5; the D gene is possibly TRBD1 (5 bases). The germline V and J ends were trimmed by 6 bases and 3 bases, with 12 bases remaining between them. The CDR3 loop spans 14 amino acids. Germline V gene lookup returns CDR1 MNHEY and CDR2 SVGAGI. This CDR3 is CASSPGTVNQPQHF. CDR3 nucleotide sequence: TGTGCCAGCAGCCCCGGGACGGTCAATCAGCCCCAGCATTTT.

The chain uses TRBV9 and TRBJ1-6; D unresolved. Germline V lookup: CDR1 SGDLS, CDR2 YYNGEE. V lost 0 bases and J 8 bases, leaving 18 bases between the germline ends. This CDR3 has 17 amino acids. The CDR3 sequence: CASSVGIRVSYDSPLHF. As DNA, the CDR3 is TGTGCCAGCAGCGTAGGGATTCGGGTCAGCTACGATTCACCCCTCCACTTT.

The chain couples TRBV12-5 to TRBJ2-1; 10 bases are shared with TRBD2. V gave up 10 bases and J gave up 3 bases; unmatched junction bases: 3. CDR3 size: 13 residues. Per the germline V gene, CDR1 is LGHNT and CDR2 is FRNRAP. The CDR3 nucleotides read TGTGCTACTGGGACTAGCGACTACAATGAGCAGTTCTTC. It is translated as CATGTSDYNEQFF. Full variable domain (missing parts from reference TRBV12-5 and TRBJ2-1): DARVTQTPRHKVTEMGQEVTMRCQPILGHNTVFWYRQTMMQGLELLAYFRNRAPLDDSGMPKDRFSAEMPDATLATLKIQPSEPRDSAVYFCATGTSDYNEQFFGPGTRLTVL.

V and J are TRBV9 and TRBJ2-5; D is undetermined. Germline V gene data show CDR1 as SGDLS and CDR2 as YYNGEE. CDR3 length: 14 amino acids. With 2 bases removed from V and 5 bases from J, the gap between germline ends came to 13 bases. The CDR3 is CASSVGPTTETQYF. The DNA for the CDR3 is TGTGCCAGCAGCGTGGGCCCTACGACGGAGACCCAGTACTTC. The whole variable domain, remainder taken from reference TRBV9 and TRBJ2-5, is DSGVTQTPKHLITATGQRVTLRCSPRSGDLSVYWYQQSLDQGLQFLIQYYNGEERAKGNILERFSAQQFPDLHSELNLSSLELGDSALYFCASSVGPTTETQYFGPGTRLLVL.